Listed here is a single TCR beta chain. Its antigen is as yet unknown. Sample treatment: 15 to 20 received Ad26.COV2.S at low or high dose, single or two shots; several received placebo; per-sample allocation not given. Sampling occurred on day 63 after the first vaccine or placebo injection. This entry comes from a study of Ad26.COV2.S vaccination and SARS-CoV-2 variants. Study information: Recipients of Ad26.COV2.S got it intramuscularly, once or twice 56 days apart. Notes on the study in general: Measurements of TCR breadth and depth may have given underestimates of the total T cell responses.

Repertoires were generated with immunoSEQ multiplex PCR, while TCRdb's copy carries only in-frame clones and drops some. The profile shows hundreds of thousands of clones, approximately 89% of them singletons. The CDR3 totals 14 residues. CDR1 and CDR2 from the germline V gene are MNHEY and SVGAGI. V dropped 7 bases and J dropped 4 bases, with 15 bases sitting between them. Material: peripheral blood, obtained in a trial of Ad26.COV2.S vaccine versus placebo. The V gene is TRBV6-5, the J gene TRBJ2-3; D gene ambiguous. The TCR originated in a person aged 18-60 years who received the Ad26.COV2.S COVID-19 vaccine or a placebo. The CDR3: CASNSPREADTQYF. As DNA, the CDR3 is TGTGCCAGCAATAGCCCCAGAGAGGCAGATACGCAGTATTTT.